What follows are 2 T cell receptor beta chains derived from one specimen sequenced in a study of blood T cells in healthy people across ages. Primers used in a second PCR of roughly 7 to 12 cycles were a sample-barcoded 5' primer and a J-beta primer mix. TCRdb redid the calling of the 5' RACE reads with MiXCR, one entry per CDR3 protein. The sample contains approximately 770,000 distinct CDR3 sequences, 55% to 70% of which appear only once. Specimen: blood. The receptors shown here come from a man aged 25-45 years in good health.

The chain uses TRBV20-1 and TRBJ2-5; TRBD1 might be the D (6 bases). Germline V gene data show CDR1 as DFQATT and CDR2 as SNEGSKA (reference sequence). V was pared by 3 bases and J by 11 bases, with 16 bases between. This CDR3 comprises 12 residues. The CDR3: CSASSDHREQYF. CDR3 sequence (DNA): TGCAGTGCTAGTTCGGACCACAGGGAGCAGTACTTC.

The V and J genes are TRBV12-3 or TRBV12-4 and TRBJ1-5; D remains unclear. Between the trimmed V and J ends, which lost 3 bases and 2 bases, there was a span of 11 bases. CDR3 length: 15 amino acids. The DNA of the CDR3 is TGTGCCAGCAGTTTTCGAGGTAGCGGCAATCAGCCCCAGCATTTT. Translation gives CASSFRGSGNQPQHF.